These 20 T cell receptor beta chains were sequenced from one sample in a study of shared clonotypes between healthy human individuals. The table came from immunoSEQ multiplex PCR; TCRdb's copy has only in-frame clones and leaves some out. Here the sample spans approximately 640,000 clones, about two thirds being singletons. The specimen was memory CD4+ T cells sorted from blood. Documented subset: CD45RA-negative fraction. The origin of the receptors is a woman younger than 45 in good health.

The chain uses TRBV14 and TRBJ2-2; D call uncertain. The germline V gene encodes CDR1 SGHDN and CDR2 FVKESK. Trimming stripped 3 bases from V and 6 bases from J, with 8 bases between. The CDR3 totals 13 residues. The CDR3 region is CASSHGYPGELFF. Written as DNA, the CDR3 is TGTGCCAGCAGCCATGGGTATCCCGGGGAGCTGTTTTTT.

This sequence joins TRBV19 and TRBJ1-1; D unclear. Per the germline V gene, CDR1 is LNHDA and CDR2 is SQIVND (reference sequence). The ends were cut back, 5 bases at V and 0 bases at J, with 16 bases in the middle. The CDR3 is 16 amino acids. CDR3 DNA: TGTGCCAGTAGTTCCCCCCGGCAGGCCATGAACACTGAAGCTTTCTTT. It specifies CASSSPRQAMNTEAFF.

V gene TRBV10-3 combines with J gene TRBJ2-5, with 10 bases matching TRBD1. From germline, CDR1 is ENHRY and CDR2 SYGVKD. V lost 7 bases and J lost 2; bases outside the gene matches: 7. The CDR3 covers 15 residues. The CDR3 is CAIKGDRGFQETQYF. The CDR3 DNA sequence: TGTGCCATCAAAGGGGACAGGGGATTTCAAGAGACCCAGTACTTC.

This chain uses TRBV27 with TRBJ2-1; 14 bases align to TRBD2. Germline-derived CDR1 and CDR2 are MNHEY and SMNVEV (reference sequence). Unmatched junction bases numbered 8, after V lost 3 bases and J lost 7 bases. The length of the CDR3 is 17 residues. Here the CDR3 DNA reads TGTGCCAGCAGTTTTGAACCCGGGACTAGCGGGAGTAATGAGCAGTTCTTC. Translated: CASSFEPGTSGSNEQFF.

The chain joins TRBV28 to TRBJ1-5; D gene uncertain. Looked up from germline, CDR1 is MDHEN and CDR2 is SYDVKM. Trimming removed 6 bases at V and 1 base at J, with 13 bases between. The CDR3 runs 15 residues. CDR3 in amino acids: CASRHRTGSNQPQHF. CDR3 coding DNA: TGTGCCAGCAGACATAGGACTGGGAGCAATCAGCCCCAGCATTTT.

This chain connects TRBV9 to TRBJ1-1, with D hard to call. Germline V CDR1 and CDR2: SGDLS, YYNGEE. The ends were cut back, 6 bases at V and 2 bases at J, with 14 bases in the middle. The CDR3 totals 14 residues. The CDR3 DNA sequence: TGTGCCAGCACCCCGCAGCTGCTTAACACTGAAGCTTTCTTT. It yields the protein CASTPQLLNTEAFF.

This clone appeared a few times. J is TRBJ1-4 and V is TRBV20-1; D unclear. The V and J ends lost 3 bases and 8 bases respectively, with 4 bases between them. CDR3 length: 10 amino acids. Germline V CDR1 and CDR2: DFQATT, SNEGSKA (reference sequence). CDR3 bases: TGCAGTGCTAGCGTCGAAAAACTGTTTTTT. This sequence encodes CSASVEKLFF.

In its sample, this clone was seen a few times. This rearrangement joins TRBV7-9 to TRBJ1-1; possibly TRBD1 for D (6 bases). Trimming took off 2 bases at V and 4 bases at J, with 8 bases between the two ends. The CDR3 length is 13 residues. The germline CDR1 and CDR2 sequences are SEHNR and FQNEAQ (reference sequence). CDR3 loop: CASSLRGGTEAFF. CDR3 in DNA: TGTGCCAGCAGCTTAAGAGGGGGCACTGAAGCTTTCTTT.

The CDR3 here is CASRLAGATDTQYF. The CDR3 DNA reads TGTGCCAGCAGACTAGCGGGAGCCACAGATACGCAGTATTTT. The chain couples TRBV6-6 to TRBJ2-3, with TRBD2 identical over 11 bases. Germline V gene sequence: CDR1 MNHNY, CDR2 SVGAGI (reference sequence). The CDR3 has 14 residues. V was clipped by 6 bases and J by 2 bases; unmatched bases: 1.

V is TRBV4-2 and J is TRBJ2-1; TRBD2 agrees at 9 bases. This CDR3 has 14 residues. V was pared by 4 bases and J by 9 bases, with 7 bases of the junction left unmatched. CDR1 and CDR2 (germline): LGHNA, YNFKEQ. In DNA, the CDR3 is TGTGCCAGCAGCCCCTCGGGGACTAGCACTGAGCAGTTCTTC. Translating it yields CASSPSGTSTEQFF.

This clone has a single count. The rearrangement uses TRBV2 and TRBJ1-5; a possible D gene is TRBD1 (5 bases). Trimming took 4 bases from V and 3 from J, leaving 10 bases between them. From germline, CDR1 is SNHLY and CDR2 FYNNEI. CDR3 size: 14 residues. The CDR3 DNA sequence: TGTGCCAGCAGTGCTCAGGACAACAATCAGCCCCAGCATTTT. Encoded protein: CASSAQDNNQPQHF.

V is TRBV6-4 and J is TRBJ2-3; D remains unclear. Germline CDR1 reads MRHNA; CDR2 reads SNTAGT. Trimming cost V 0 bases and J 5 bases, with 12 bases left between them. The CDR3 totals 15 residues. The CDR3 loop reads CASSDSGEPRDTQYF. CDR3 DNA: TGTGCCAGCAGTGACTCCGGCGAACCGCGAGATACGCAGTATTTT.

This clone was counted a single time. The CDR3 loop reads CASSPDPGVNQPQHF. CDR3 nucleotides: TGCGCCAGCAGCCCCGACCCTGGGGTCAATCAGCCCCAGCATTTT. The chain links TRBV5-1 to TRBJ1-5; D unresolved. This CDR3 region has 15 residues. The V and J ends lost 4 bases and 3 bases respectively, with 14 bases between them. Germline V gene sequence: CDR1 SGHRS, CDR2 YFSETQ.

The V call is TRBV11-2, the J call TRBJ2-7, with D unclear. Looked up from germline, CDR1 is SGHAT and CDR2 is FQNNGV. The CDR3 has 14 amino acids. Trimming left V 4 bases short and J 2 bases short, with 12 bases between. This CDR3 reads CASSSKDFTYEQYF. In DNA, the CDR3 is TGTGCCAGCAGCTCCAAGGATTTTACCTACGAGCAGTACTTC. Full variable domain (missing parts from reference TRBV11-2 and TRBJ2-7): EAGVAQSPRYKIIEKRQSVAFWCNPISGHATLYWYQQILGQGPKLLIQFQNNGVVDDSQLPKDRFSAERLKGVDSTLKIQPAKLEDSAVYLCASSSKDFTYEQYFGPGTRLTVT.

Here the CDR3 reads CASSPQGTRTRYNEQFF. CDR3 nucleotide sequence: TGTGCCAGCAGCCCCCAAGGGACGCGGACTAGATACAATGAGCAGTTCTTC. The rearrangement links TRBV7-9 to TRBJ2-1; 7 nucleotides line up with TRBD2. V gave up 5 bases and J gave up 4 bases; unmatched junction bases: 14. Per germline, CDR1 SEHNR and CDR2 FQNEAQ (reference sequence). This CDR3 spans 17 amino acids.

This clone came up a few times. The chain carries TRBV4-1 and TRBJ1-2, with TRBD1 as a possible D gene (5 bases). The CDR3 is made up of 15 amino acids. V was pared by 0 bases and J by 2 bases, with 10 bases between. In germline, CDR1 is MGHRA, CDR2 YSYEKL. The CDR3 reads CASSQEERGNYGYTF. The DNA of the CDR3 is TGCGCCAGCAGCCAAGAGGAACGGGGGAACTATGGCTACACCTTC.

The rearrangement joins TRBV5-6 to TRBJ1-5; D may be TRBD1 (6 bases). CDR1 is SGHDT, CDR2 YYEEEE, per germline. This CDR3 has 15 amino acids. V was shortened by 3 bases and J by 1 base, with 11 bases between the two germline ends. The CDR3 loop reads CASSWGGQSNQPQHF. The CDR3 DNA follows: TGTGCCAGCAGCTGGGGGGGGCAGAGCAATCAGCCCCAGCATTTT.

The chain recombines TRBV11-2 with TRBJ2-7; maybe TRBD1 (5 bases). CDR1 is SGHAT and CDR2 is FQNNGV in the germline V gene. The ends were cut back, 6 bases at V and 6 bases at J, with 15 bases in the middle. CDR3 length: 13 residues. CDR3 nucleotide sequence: TGTGCCAGCAGACAGGACCCGGTAGGCGAGCAGTACTTC. Residues: CASRQDPVGEQYF.

The chain is built from TRBV7-2 and TRBJ2-7, with 7 bases identical to TRBD1. V lost 5 bases and J lost 2; bases outside the gene matches: 6. The V gene's germline CDR1 is SGHTA and CDR2 FQGNSA. CDR3 length: 14 amino acids. Here the CDR3 reads CASSEYRGPYEQYF. CDR3 DNA sequence: TGTGCCAGCAGCGAATACAGGGGACCCTACGAGCAGTACTTC.

With respect to this clone: The germline gene is not matched at one end of the junction; a read error may be the cause. The rearrangement links TRBV4-1 to TRBJ2-7; 12 bases are a match to TRBD2. In germline, CDR1 is MGHRA, CDR2 YSYEKL. The CDR3 contains 16 residues. CDR3 protein: CASSQDPTSGSNEQYF. CDR3 coding DNA: TGCGCCAGCAGCCAAGACCCGACTAGCGGGAGCAACGAGCAGTACTTT.